The present T cell receptor (beta chain) was sequenced within a study of untreated major depressive disorder. Study observations and caveats: Depressed patients' CD4+ T cells carried increased TRBV05-01 (Vbeta 5.1) usage versus control CD4+ T cells.

Only in-frame clones appear in the TCRdb table, and some are missing; sequencing was by immunoSEQ multiplex PCR. This sample has roughly 25,000 clones, with roughly nine tenths found just once. In the case of this clone: Its antigen is unknown.

Every depressed patient was matched in pairs with a non-depressed control on sex, age, current smoking status and body mass index. Participants were all of European descent. The CDR3 loop spans 14 amino acids. Germline V gives CDR1 SEHNR, CDR2 FQNEAQ (reference sequence). The V and J ends lost 3 bases and 8 bases, in that order; junction bases with no gene match: 5. This sequence joins TRBV7-9 and TRBJ1-4, with 8 bases that match TRBD1. The sequencing input was CD4+ T cells from PBMCs. This clonotype was obtained from a woman in her 30s with major depressive disorder. CDR3 region: CASSFDRGSEKLFF. The DNA of the CDR3 is TGTGCCAGCAGCTTTGACAGGGGAAGCGAAAAACTGTTTTTT.